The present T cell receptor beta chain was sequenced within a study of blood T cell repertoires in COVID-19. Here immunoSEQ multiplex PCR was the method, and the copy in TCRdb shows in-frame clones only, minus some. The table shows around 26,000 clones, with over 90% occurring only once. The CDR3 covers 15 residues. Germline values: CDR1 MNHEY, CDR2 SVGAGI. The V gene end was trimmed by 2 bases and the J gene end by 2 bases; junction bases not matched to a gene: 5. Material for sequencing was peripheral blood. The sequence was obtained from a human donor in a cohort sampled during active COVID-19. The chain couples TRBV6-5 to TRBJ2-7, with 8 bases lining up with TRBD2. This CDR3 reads CASSYRPAGAYEQYF. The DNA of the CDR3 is TGTGCCAGCAGTTACCGTCCAGCGGGAGCCTACGAGCAGTACTTC.